This T cell receptor (beta chain) was found in a study of cytomegalovirus exposure and HLA in healthy donors. The germline V and J ends were trimmed by 3 bases and 0 bases, with 17 bases remaining between them. The CDR3 runs to 17 residues. From germline, CDR1 is SEHNR and CDR2 FQNEAQ (reference sequence). The PCR ran on 60 Vbeta and 13 Jbeta primers. Sequenced by immunoSEQ multiplex PCR; TCRdb stores in-frame clones only, minus some. The sample includes 110,000 to 150,000 clones, roughly 76% seen only once; the top ten take under 2%. The sample comprised PBMCs. The J gene is TRBJ1-1, the V gene TRBV7-9; D remains unclear. This clonotype originated in a female donor in good health and CMV-seronegative. CDR3 DNA sequence: TGTGCCAGCAGCTTCGAGAAGTTCATCCTAATGAACACTGAAGCTTTCTTT. Its translation is CASSFEKFILMNTEAFF.